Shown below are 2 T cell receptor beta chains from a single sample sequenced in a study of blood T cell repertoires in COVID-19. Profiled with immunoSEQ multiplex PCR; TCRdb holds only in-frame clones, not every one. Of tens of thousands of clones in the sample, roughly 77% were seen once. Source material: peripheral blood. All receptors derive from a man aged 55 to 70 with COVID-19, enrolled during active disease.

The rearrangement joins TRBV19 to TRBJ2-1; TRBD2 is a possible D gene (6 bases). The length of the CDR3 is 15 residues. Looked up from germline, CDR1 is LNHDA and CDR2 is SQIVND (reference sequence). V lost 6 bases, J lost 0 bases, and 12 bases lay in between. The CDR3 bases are TGTGCCAGTAGGAATAGCGGAAGCTCCTACAATGAGCAGTTCTTC. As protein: CASRNSGSSYNEQFF.

The CDR3 DNA sequence: TGTGCCAGCACGGGATCTGTGCTCTTGAACACTGAAGCTTTCTTT. This sequence encodes CASTGSVLLNTEAFF. The rearrangement links TRBV13 to TRBJ1-1; D is uncertain. CDR1 and CDR2 (germline): PRHDT, FYEKMQ (reference sequence). The V and J ends lost 7 bases and 0 bases respectively, with 15 bases between them. The CDR3 runs 15 residues.